The clone carrying this T cell receptor beta chain was counted only a few times. Its matching antigen is unknown. The data derive from a study of blood T cells in healthy people across ages. Combining a sample-barcoded 5' primer with a J-beta primer mix, a second PCR ran for roughly 6 to 12 cycles. One entry per CDR3 protein, called by TCRdb with MiXCR from the 5' RACE reads. The sample has hundreds of thousands of distinct CDR3 sequences, about 26% seen once. The CDR3 totals 16 residues. Trimming left V 4 bases short and J 5 bases short, with 20 bases between. Germline lookup yields CDR1 MDHEN and CDR2 SYDVKM. Study results and limitations: The study found TCR beta diversity correlated strongly with naive T cell percentage.

These data also featured in a second study, about T cells of mothers and their children. That paper adds: No clone of persistent microchimeric T cells was detected.

The sequence came from a boy younger than 18 in good health. What was sequenced was blood. The V gene is TRBV28, the J gene TRBJ1-2; a possible D gene is TRBD1 (6 bases). DNA for the CDR3: TGTGCCAGCAGTTCCCCGACGCGGGGGGCGCGGTATGGCTACACCTTC. Protein sequence: CASSSPTRGARYGYTF.